The present T cell receptor beta chain was sequenced within a study of cytomegalovirus exposure and HLA in healthy donors (dated by TCRdb to between 2016 and 2019). In the study overall: An earlier analysis of several hundred of the donors reported 250 to 350 Gb of sequence data and some 120 million unique TCR beta sequences from roughly 180 million T cells. The T cell repertoires of some 670 subjects were profiled by immunosequencing and related to cytomegalovirus serostatus. The aim of the study was to test whether cataloging public T cell receptors could identify signatures of past pathogen exposure. Among about 370 genotyped donors of the cohort, an average of roughly 230,000 unique TCR beta nucleotide sequences was sequenced per donor, of which about 20% were non-productive. A later analysis re-examined previously published TCR beta repertoires from just over 650 donors and added high-resolution HLA genotyping to investigate patterns of TCR occurrence. Along with the roughly 710-subject first cohort, a separate validation cohort of some 130 different subjects was used. Several DR-DQ haplotypes were handled as single units for association and clustering because linkage in the cohort was strong. An early release covering over 500 HLA-typed donors comprised about 300 gigabases of sequencing data and roughly 85 million unique TCR sequences. Genome-wide SNP genotypes for about 65% of the 666 donors were used in a later genetic analysis, which treated that subset as a discovery cohort. To predict cytomegalovirus infection status, the study combined high-throughput TCR immunosequencing, statistical association of individual TCRs with disease status, and machine learning. Donor age, sex, ethnicity and CMV serostatus were compiled alongside the repertoire data. The number of typed donors differed by locus: about 620-640 for A, B, C, DRB1 and DQB1; some 540 for DQA1; around 610 for DPA1; and 450 to 480 for DPB1. Of the 398 genotyped donors, 81% fell in the genetic ancestry cluster associated with self-reported Caucasian donors. An earlier analysis of a few hundred of the donors applied high-throughput TCR beta sequencing to assess whether each TCR beta V gene segment acted as functional or pseudogenic. HLA typing included class I and class II loci at four-digit resolution. Rather than drawing on any new phenotypic data, the later analysis identified candidate immune exposures from TCR beta sequences and the way those sequences occurred across donors. Every repertoire in the discovery cohort had been generated on one and the same sequencing platform.

For this clone: The target of this receptor is not known. It has no much larger one-base neighbor in the sample; base qualities were not kept.

Paper-wide results and their limitations: A later analysis associated around 16,000 TCR beta sequences with specific HLA alleles at a false discovery rate of 0.05. Roughly uniform sequencing depth across donors was assumed in presence/absence analyses, although this assumption may not hold. An earlier analysis of 587 of the donors showed that most TCR beta V segments appeared in productive rearrangements either about 87% or about 30% of the time, which broadly matched IMGT annotations. In a later genetic analysis, fewer N-insertions in productive TCRs were reported among donors in an Asian-associated ancestry cluster than the approximately 670-donor mean. V-gene and J-gene trimming of TCR beta chains was associated with a missense DCLRE1C variant in a later genetic analysis, and the association was replicated in an independent cohort. In a later analysis, TCR association rates were found to vary across HLA loci, with the most associated TCRs seen for DRB1 alleles and the fewest for HLA-C alleles. For the cohort, immune exposure information was limited to CMV serostatus. A later analysis reported that several top co-occurrence clusters appeared linked to parvovirus B19, influenza, CMV and Epstein-Barr virus. While some public TCRs were present in many individuals, most TCR sequences turned up only very rarely across donors. In the study, some 180 TCR beta chains were listed as associated with cytomegalovirus. According to a later analysis, most CMV-associated TCR beta chains appeared to be HLA-restricted, and the HLA associations seemed to be driven largely by CMV exposure. It was suggested by the authors that the approach could potentially be generalized to other disease states and immunological phenotypes. In vitro tests confirmed that a few of the cytomegalovirus-associated TCR beta chains recognize cytomegalovirus antigens. A further reported finding was that TCR beta sequences accurately predicted the HLA-A and HLA-B alleles for most subjects in the first cohort. The cohort was sequenced for TCR beta chains only, and without alpha or paired-chain data the features that could be detected were limited. Compared with equally common non-associated chains, HLA-associated TCR beta chains in a later analysis were more clonally expanded and had lower generation probabilities. Linkage disequilibrium might explain the correlated functional status among segregating V segments, but an unknown experimental factor could not be excluded. Because HLA typing was missing for some donors at each locus, association tests included only the typed subset. A cluster of highly shared sequence variants was judged likely to represent a technical artifact of the sequencing pipeline. In both the original and validation cohorts, the classifier was reported to diagnose cytomegalovirus status with high specificity and sensitivity. Assigning TCR associations to individual alleles was difficult when HLA alleles, especially DR and DQ, strongly co-occurred. Fewer than 20 rarely observed V segments, including chromosome 9 orphons, were excluded from the earlier analysis of approximately 600 of the donors because counts were too low.

In total, over 600 healthy bone marrow donors made up the cohort. At the time of sampling, all cohort members were nominally healthy, though unrecorded immune exposures were likely present. The donor tested CMV seronegative and was one of the 352 seronegative cohort members. A peripheral blood sample was collected from each donor, and TCR beta sequencing was performed on peripheral blood mononuclear cells. The Qiagen DNeasy Blood Extraction Kit was used to extract genomic DNA from the blood cell samples. Libraries came from the immunoSEQ multiplex PCR assay. The multiplex PCR relied on a mix of 60 forward primers for TCR Vbeta segments and 13 reverse primers for TCR Jbeta segments. The CDR3 region of rearranged TCR beta genes was amplified from genomic DNA with a multiplex PCR assay. The Illumina HiSeq System was used to sequence the amplified TCR beta libraries as 87-base-pair reads. As for how the authors treated the data: In a later analysis, roughly 80 million unique TCR beta chains were counted across the 500 to 850 repertoires, and around 10 million of these chains were shared by at least two donors. To remove PCR and sequencing errors, raw reads were error-corrected and collapsed into unique sequences using a nearest-neighbor algorithm that merged closely related sequences. CDR3 sequences were aligned to IMGT reference sequences to assign V, D and J gene segments. For a sequence to be retained, at least a six-nucleotide match to both a V gene segment and a J gene segment was required. A rearrangement was called productive if the CDR3 had no stop codons and remained in frame with V and J, and every other rearrangement was called non-productive. CDR3 was defined according to IMGT convention as the region running from the second conserved V-encoded cysteine to the conserved J-encoded phenylalanine. In an earlier analysis of more than 550 of the donors, sequences lacking an unambiguous match to a single V gene segment were excluded. In an earlier analysis of several hundred of the donors, V segments were called functional above 56.7% productive rearrangements and were called segregating when the between-donor standard deviation exceeded 5%. To diagnose cytomegalovirus status from the catalog of TCR beta chain sequences, a statistical classification framework was built. In a later analysis, TCR nucleotide sequences were compared against IMGT/GENE-DB human TR gene sequences so that V and J genes could be assigned. The TCRdist pipeline was used in a later analysis to assign CDR3 sequences and most-parsimonious VDJ recombination scenarios. In a later analysis, each TCR beta chain was defined by its CDR3 amino acid sequence together with its V-gene family, and reads lacking a unique V-gene family were excluded. To address suspected cross-contamination and a sequencing artifact, a later analysis removed around 590 highly shared, low-generation-probability nucleotide sequences. A later analysis calculated a clonal expansion index for each public chain from normalized within-repertoire ranks of inferred template counts. In a later analysis, generation probabilities were computed with a VDJ recombination model fitted to out-of-frame rearrangements, and the resulting probabilities were checked against IGoR. In a later analysis, hypergeometric tests were used to score TCR-TCR, TCR-HLA and TCR-CMV co-occurrence, with a repertoire-size bias correction applied to TCR pairs. In a later analysis, false discovery rates were estimated by permuting HLA or CMV assignments 20 times. A later analysis grouped co-occurring TCRs with DBSCAN, adding TCRdist sequence similarity when clustering within HLA-allele-positive subsets. Repertoires with fewer than 30,000 or more than 120,000 public chains, plus five repertoires with anomalous nucleotide sharing, were excluded from co-occurrence clustering. TCRdb retrieved this table from immuneACCESS and kept in-frame rearrangements only. Not all clones are present; in checked studies, unresolved V genes account for under half, and no reason is known for the remainder. That table gives V, J and clone size, and the DNA gave D and trimming. For this sample there are under 70,000 clones; 65% to 70% appear just once. Together, the top ten hold roughly 2.1% of the sample.

This TCR was recovered from a woman in her twenties or thirties in good health and CMV-seronegative. Sequenced sample: PBMCs.

The CDR3: CASSSAGTAPGPLHF. The bases are TGTGCCAGCAGCTCGGCCGGGACAGCCCCGGGGCCCCTCCACTTT. Recombination linked TRBV5-6 to TRBJ1-6; 7 bases in the junction line up with TRBD1. Trimming leaves V shorter by 3 bases and J shorter by 13 bases, with the junction holding 13 bases beyond the gene matches. According to the germline V gene, CDR1 reads SGHDT and CDR2 reads YYEEEE. The CDR3 covers 15 residues, taking in both the cysteine and the phenylalanine. CDR3 DNA only is kept here, 45 bases in frame from base 1.